This T cell receptor beta chain was identified in a study of T cells in women clearing cervical HPV infection. Study-level information: Cases: HPV16-related CIN3 or worse on histology, a couple of invasive cancers. Cases' blood sampling followed lesion detection by median around 150 days (90 to 200). Study conclusions and caveats: Richness plus V gene abundances separated cases from controls with AUC about 0.8. Each sample's T-cell count was unknown, possibly confounding richness.

Looked up from germline, CDR1 is ENHRY and CDR2 is SYGVKD. The CDR3 loop spans 13 amino acids. Trimming removed 6 bases at V and 4 bases at J, with 11 bases between. Points on this clone: Its antigen remains unidentified. Coverage ceases 3 residues before the CDR3 finishes, and the germline J gene fills in the end.

The assay was immunoSEQ multiplex PCR, and TCRdb's table has in-frame clones only and misses some. Listed are fewer than 30,000 clones; 4.5% to 5.5% falls within the top ten. The genes are TRBV10-3 and TRBJ2-3; D is uncertain. The sequence came from a woman aged 18 to 75 with a cervical HPV16 infection that either progressed to CIN3+ or cleared (not recorded which). What was sequenced was blood buffy coat. CDR3: CAISRLGPDTQYF. The CDR3 bases that were read are TGTGCCATCAGCAGGCTTGGCCCAGATACG.